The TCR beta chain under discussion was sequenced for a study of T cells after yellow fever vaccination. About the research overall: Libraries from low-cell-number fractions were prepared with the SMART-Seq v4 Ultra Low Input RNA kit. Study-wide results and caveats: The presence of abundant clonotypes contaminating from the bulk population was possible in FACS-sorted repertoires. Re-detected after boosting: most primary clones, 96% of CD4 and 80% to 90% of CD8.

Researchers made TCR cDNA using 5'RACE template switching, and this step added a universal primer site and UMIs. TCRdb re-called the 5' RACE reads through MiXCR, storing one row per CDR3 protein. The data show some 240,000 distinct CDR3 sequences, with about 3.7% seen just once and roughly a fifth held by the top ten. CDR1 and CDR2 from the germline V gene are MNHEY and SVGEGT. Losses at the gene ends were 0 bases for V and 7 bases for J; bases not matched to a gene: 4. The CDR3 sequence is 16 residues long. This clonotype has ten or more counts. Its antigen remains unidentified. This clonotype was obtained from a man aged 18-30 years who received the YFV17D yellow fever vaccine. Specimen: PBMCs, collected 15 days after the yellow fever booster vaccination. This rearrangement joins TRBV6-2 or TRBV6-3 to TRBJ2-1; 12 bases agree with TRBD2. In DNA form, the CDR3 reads TGTGCCAGCAGTTACTCGAGACTAGCGGGGGAGAATGAGCAGTTCTTC. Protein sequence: CASSYSRLAGENEQFF.